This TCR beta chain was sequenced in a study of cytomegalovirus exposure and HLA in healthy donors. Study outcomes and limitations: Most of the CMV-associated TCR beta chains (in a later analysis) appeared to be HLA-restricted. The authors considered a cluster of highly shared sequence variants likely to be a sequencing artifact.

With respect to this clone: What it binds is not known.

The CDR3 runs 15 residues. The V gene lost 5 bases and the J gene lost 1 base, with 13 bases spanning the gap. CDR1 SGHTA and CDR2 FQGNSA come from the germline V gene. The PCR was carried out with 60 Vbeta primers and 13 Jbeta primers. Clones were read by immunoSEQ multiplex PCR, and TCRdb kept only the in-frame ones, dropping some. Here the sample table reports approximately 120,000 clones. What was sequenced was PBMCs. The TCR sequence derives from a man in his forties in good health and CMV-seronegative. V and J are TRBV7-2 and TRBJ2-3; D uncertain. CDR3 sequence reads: CASSPVSQGTDTQYF. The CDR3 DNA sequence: TGTGCCAGCAGCCCCGTATCCCAGGGCACAGATACGCAGTATTTT. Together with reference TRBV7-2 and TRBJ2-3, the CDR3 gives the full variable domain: GAGVSQSPSNKVTEKGKDVELRCDPISGHTALYWYRQSLGQGLEFLIYFQGNSAPDKSGLPSDRFSAERTGGSVSTLTIQRTQQEDSAVYLCASSPVSQGTDTQYFGPGTRLTVL.